This T cell receptor beta chain was captured in a study of identical twins. The CDR3 length is 13 residues. CDR1 is SGHTA, CDR2 FQGNSA, per germline. Trimming removed 6 bases from V and 8 bases from J, with 14 bases in between. The authors used template switching to add a universal primer site and gave cDNA unique molecular identifiers. TCRdb ran MiXCR on the 5' RACE reads and lists one entry per CDR3 protein. The sample contains roughly 720,000 distinct CDR3 sequences, roughly 18% of which appear only once. This clonotype was seen more than once but under ten times. The same data also went into a second study, on T cells expressing NK-cell markers. That report notes: The contribution of dominant NKG2C+ clonotypes to CD8+ T cells in five to seven donors was roughly 1.0-7.0%.

This receptor was obtained from a woman younger than 30 in good health. The chain couples TRBV7-2 to TRBJ2-4; a possible D gene is TRBD1 (5 bases). Sequencing was performed on PBMCs. The CDR3 here is CASSLQGADIQYF. The CDR3 coding sequence is TGTGCCAGCAGTCTTCAGGGTGCAGACATTCAGTACTTC.